Listed below are T cell receptor beta chains from one sample, sequenced in a study of CD8 T cells in Susac syndrome. One entry per CDR3 protein results from TCRdb running MiXCR on the immunoSEQ multiplex PCR reads. This repertoire shows approximately 140,000 distinct CDR3 sequences, approximately 93% found once; its top ten account for approximately 0.27%. Sequencing was performed on CD8+ T cells from PBMCs. The receptors originated from a human donor in good health. Each CDR3 is given with its conserved first and last residue. Each record gives: D gene, V gene, J gene, clone size, CDR3 DNA, CDR3 protein. D genes are given only for firm matches. A row's size may be missing; if present it is once, few, many or a size class.

d_call: .
v_call: TRBV15
j_call: TRBJ1-2
clone_size: once
cdr3_nt: TGTGCCACCCAGACTGGGGACTATGGCTACACCTTC
cdr3_aa: CATQTGDYGYTF

d_call: .
v_call: TRBV9
j_call: TRBJ2-1
clone_size: .
cdr3_nt: TGTGCCAGCAGCGTAGAAGTCCTCTCTGAGGAGCAGTTCTTC
cdr3_aa: CASSVEVLSEEQFF

d_call: TRBD1
v_call: TRBV15
j_call: TRBJ1-1
clone_size: .
cdr3_nt: TGTGCCGCGTTCTCCGGGACAGCCAACACTGAAGCTTTCTTT
cdr3_aa: CAAFSGTANTEAFF

d_call: .
v_call: TRBV29-1
j_call: TRBJ2-7
clone_size: .
cdr3_nt: TGCAGCTCTCTCGCAGGGGCAGGTTACGAGCAGTACTTC
cdr3_aa: CSSLAGAGYEQYF

d_call: .
v_call: TRBV2
j_call: TRBJ1-4
clone_size: once
cdr3_nt: TGTGCCAGCAGTGCTTGGGCAACTAATGAAAAACTGTTTTTT
cdr3_aa: CASSAWATNEKLFF

d_call: .
v_call: TRBV27
j_call: TRBJ2-7
clone_size: few
cdr3_nt: TGTGCCAGCAGTTTACAGGGTCGAACCTACGAGCAGTACTTC
cdr3_aa: CASSLQGRTYEQYF

d_call: .
v_call: TRBV27
j_call: TRBJ2-7
clone_size: few
cdr3_nt: TGTGCCAGCAGTTTTGAGGGCTACGAGCAGTACTTC
cdr3_aa: CASSFEGYEQYF

d_call: .
v_call: TRBV5-4
j_call: TRBJ2-2
clone_size: .
cdr3_nt: TGTGCCAGCAGCTGGGCCGCCGGGGAGCTGTTTTTT
cdr3_aa: CASSWAAGELFF

d_call: TRBD2
v_call: TRBV27
j_call: TRBJ2-3
clone_size: .
cdr3_nt: TGTGCCAGCGGACTAGCGGGGGTCGCAGATACGCAGTATTTT
cdr3_aa: CASGLAGVADTQYF

d_call: TRBD2
v_call: TRBV20-1
j_call: TRBJ2-7
clone_size: .
cdr3_nt: TGCAGTGCTAGACGACTAGCGGACTACGAGCAGTACTTC
cdr3_aa: CSARRLADYEQYF

d_call: .
v_call: TRBV7-9
j_call: TRBJ1-1
clone_size: .
cdr3_nt: TGTGCCAGCAGCTTAGAGCACACTGAAGCTTTCTTT
cdr3_aa: CASSLEHTEAFF

d_call: .
v_call: TRBV28
j_call: TRBJ1-1
clone_size: .
cdr3_nt: TGTGCCAGCAGTTTATGGACCACTGAAGCTTTCTTT
cdr3_aa: CASSLWTTEAFF

d_call: .
v_call: TRBV20-1
j_call: TRBJ2-7
clone_size: once
cdr3_nt: TGCAGTGCTAGAGATGGTAGCCACTCCTACGAGCAGTACTTC
cdr3_aa: CSARDGSHSYEQYF

d_call: .
v_call: TRBV7-8
j_call: TRBJ2-1
clone_size: .
cdr3_nt: TGTGCCAGCAGCTCGAACCCACTGGGGATCGGTGAGCAGTTCTTC
cdr3_aa: CASSSNPLGIGEQFF

d_call: .
v_call: TRBV27
j_call: TRBJ2-2
clone_size: .
cdr3_nt: TGTGCCACCGTTACTGGGACCGGGGAGCTGTTTTTT
cdr3_aa: CATVTGTGELFF

d_call: .
v_call: TRBV5-6
j_call: TRBJ1-1
clone_size: .
cdr3_nt: TGTGCCAGCAGCTTCGTACAGGGTAGAAACACTGAAGCTTTCTTT
cdr3_aa: CASSFVQGRNTEAFF

d_call: .
v_call: TRBV20-1
j_call: TRBJ2-7
clone_size: .
cdr3_nt: TGCAGTGCTAAATCGGGATTCGACTATACCTACGAGCAGTACTTC
cdr3_aa: CSAKSGFDYTYEQYF

d_call: TRBD2
v_call: TRBV6-2/TRBV6-3
j_call: TRBJ2-3
clone_size: .
cdr3_nt: TGTGCCAGTACTAGCGGGAGTGGGGCAGATACGCAGTATTTT
cdr3_aa: CASTSGSGADTQYF

d_call: .
v_call: TRBV27
j_call: TRBJ1-4
clone_size: .
cdr3_nt: TGTGCCAGCAGTTACGGAGGACACGGTGAAAAACTGTTTTTT
cdr3_aa: CASSYGGHGEKLFF

d_call: .
v_call: TRBV18
j_call: TRBJ2-7
clone_size: .
cdr3_nt: TGTGCCAGCTCACCAGAGGTAGACTACGAGCAGTACTTC
cdr3_aa: CASSPEVDYEQYF

d_call: TRBD2
v_call: TRBV6-2/TRBV6-3
j_call: TRBJ2-3
clone_size: .
cdr3_nt: TGTGCCAGCAGTTCCGCCCTAGCGGGAGTTCCAGATACGCAGTATTTT
cdr3_aa: CASSSALAGVPDTQYF

d_call: TRBD1
v_call: TRBV27
j_call: TRBJ2-7
clone_size: once
cdr3_nt: TGTGCCAGCAGTGTGAGAAAAGGGGGCGTCCACGAGCAGTACTTC
cdr3_aa: CASSVRKGGVHEQYF

d_call: .
v_call: TRBV4-1
j_call: TRBJ2-1
clone_size: .
cdr3_nt: TGCGCCAGCAGCCAACTAATCGACAATGAGCAGTTCTTC
cdr3_aa: CASSQLIDNEQFF

d_call: .
v_call: TRBV5-5
j_call: TRBJ2-7
clone_size: .
cdr3_nt: TGTGCCAGCAGCCCCTTCGACAGTACCTACGAGCAGTACTTC
cdr3_aa: CASSPFDSTYEQYF

d_call: .
v_call: TRBV30
j_call: TRBJ1-5
clone_size: once
cdr3_nt: TGTGCCTGGAGTGGGACTGGAGGTCAGCCCCAGCATTTT
cdr3_aa: CAWSGTGGQPQHF

d_call: .
v_call: TRBV12-5
j_call: TRBJ2-7
clone_size: .
cdr3_nt: TGTGCTAGTGCCCTAAGCGGGCGTCCCTTCGAGCAGTACTTC
cdr3_aa: CASALSGRPFEQYF

d_call: TRBD2
v_call: TRBV28
j_call: TRBJ2-5
clone_size: .
cdr3_nt: TGTGCCAGCAGTTTATCCCTGGCGGGAGAATATGGAGAGACCCAGTACTTC
cdr3_aa: CASSLSLAGEYGETQYF

d_call: .
v_call: TRBV27
j_call: TRBJ2-4
clone_size: .
cdr3_nt: TGTGCCAGTAGGATAGCCAAAAACATTCAGTACTTC
cdr3_aa: CASRIAKNIQYF

d_call: .
v_call: TRBV20-1
j_call: TRBJ2-2
clone_size: .
cdr3_nt: TGCAGTGCTAGAGATGAGACTGTCTATGTTTGGGGGGAGCTGTTTTTT
cdr3_aa: CSARDETVYVWGELFF

d_call: .
v_call: TRBV5-4
j_call: TRBJ2-7
clone_size: .
cdr3_nt: TGTGCCAGCAGCTTTCGGACAGAATCCTACGAGCAGTACTTC
cdr3_aa: CASSFRTESYEQYF

d_call: .
v_call: TRBV30
j_call: TRBJ1-1
clone_size: .
cdr3_nt: TGTGCCTGGAGTGTACAGGGCAACACTGAAGCTTTCTTT
cdr3_aa: CAWSVQGNTEAFF

d_call: .
v_call: TRBV29-1
j_call: TRBJ1-1
clone_size: .
cdr3_nt: TGCAGCGTGATGGACAGCCACACTGAAGCTTTCTTT
cdr3_aa: CSVMDSHTEAFF

d_call: .
v_call: TRBV29-1
j_call: TRBJ2-6
clone_size: .
cdr3_nt: TGCAGCGTCACCGACAGCTCTGGGGCCAACGTCCTGACTTTC
cdr3_aa: CSVTDSSGANVLTF

d_call: TRBD1
v_call: TRBV12-3/TRBV12-4
j_call: TRBJ1-1
clone_size: .
cdr3_nt: TGTGCCAGCAGTCTCGGGACAGGGGTTGCTTTCTTT
cdr3_aa: CASSLGTGVAFF

d_call: TRBD2
v_call: TRBV6-5
j_call: TRBJ2-5
clone_size: .
cdr3_nt: TGTGCCAGCAGTTACTGGTCTAGCGGGAGTGAGACCCAGTACTTC
cdr3_aa: CASSYWSSGSETQYF

d_call: TRBD1
v_call: TRBV27
j_call: TRBJ2-1
clone_size: .
cdr3_nt: TGTGCCAGCAGTTTCGACAGGGATCGGTACAATGAGCAGTTCTTC
cdr3_aa: CASSFDRDRYNEQFF

d_call: .
v_call: TRBV7-9
j_call: TRBJ2-3
clone_size: .
cdr3_nt: TGTGCCAGCAGCAAACCACTAGCAGCTAGCACAGATACGCAGTATTTT
cdr3_aa: CASSKPLAASTDTQYF

d_call: TRBD1
v_call: TRBV27
j_call: TRBJ1-2
clone_size: .
cdr3_nt: TGTGCCAGCAGTTTTGGGCAGGGGGTTGGCTATGGCTACACCTTC
cdr3_aa: CASSFGQGVGYGYTF

d_call: .
v_call: TRBV5-4
j_call: TRBJ2-3
clone_size: .
cdr3_nt: TGTGCCAGCAGCTGGGGGCCGAGCGGGGCAGATACGCAGTATTTT
cdr3_aa: CASSWGPSGADTQYF

d_call: TRBD2
v_call: TRBV7-9
j_call: TRBJ2-1
clone_size: .
cdr3_nt: TGTGCCAGCAGCTCCTCTAGCGGGTCGACCCCCCTCAATGAGCAGTTCTTC
cdr3_aa: CASSSSSGSTPLNEQFF

d_call: .
v_call: TRBV12-5
j_call: TRBJ2-5
clone_size: .
cdr3_nt: TGTGCTAGTGGTTTGGCAAAAGAGACCCAGTACTTC
cdr3_aa: CASGLAKETQYF

d_call: .
v_call: TRBV9
j_call: TRBJ1-1
clone_size: .
cdr3_nt: TGTGCCAGCGGAGCGGGGTGGGGCACTGAAGCTTTCTTT
cdr3_aa: CASGAGWGTEAFF

d_call: .
v_call: TRBV18
j_call: TRBJ2-1
clone_size: .
cdr3_nt: TGTGCCAGCTCACTAGGGGGCCTAGCGCCATACAATGAGCAGTTCTTC
cdr3_aa: CASSLGGLAPYNEQFF

d_call: TRBD1
v_call: TRBV20-1
j_call: TRBJ1-2
clone_size: .
cdr3_nt: TGCAGTGCGCCTGACAGGGGGGGGTACTATGGCTACACCTTC
cdr3_aa: CSAPDRGGYYGYTF

d_call: TRBD2
v_call: TRBV27
j_call: TRBJ2-2
clone_size: .
cdr3_nt: TGTGCCAGCACGGGACTAGCGGGAGTGACCGGGGAGCTGTTTTTT
cdr3_aa: CASTGLAGVTGELFF

d_call: .
v_call: TRBV12-3/TRBV12-4
j_call: TRBJ2-1
clone_size: .
cdr3_nt: TGTGCCAGCAGTCCCTTCGCCTCATACAATGAGCAGTTCTTC
cdr3_aa: CASSPFASYNEQFF

d_call: .
v_call: TRBV25-1
j_call: TRBJ2-5
clone_size: .
cdr3_nt: TGTGCCAGCCTAAACAACTGGCAAGAGACCCAGTACTTC
cdr3_aa: CASLNNWQETQYF

d_call: .
v_call: TRBV29-1
j_call: TRBJ1-1
clone_size: .
cdr3_nt: TGCAGCGTTGAAGGGGCGGGGGGCTGGCGGACTGAAGCTTTCTTT
cdr3_aa: CSVEGAGGWRTEAFF

d_call: TRBD1
v_call: TRBV20-1
j_call: TRBJ2-7
clone_size: .
cdr3_nt: TGCAGTGCCCCACCGGGACAGGGGGCGACCGAGCAGTACTTC
cdr3_aa: CSAPPGQGATEQYF

d_call: .
v_call: TRBV12-3/TRBV12-4
j_call: TRBJ2-1
clone_size: .
cdr3_nt: TGTGCCAGCAGTTTAGCGCGGTTTGAGCAGTTCTTC
cdr3_aa: CASSLARFEQFF

d_call: TRBD2
v_call: TRBV28
j_call: TRBJ2-5
clone_size: .
cdr3_nt: TGTGCCAGCAGTGAGGGGCTAGCGGGAGCTACGTCCGTGACCCAGTACTTC
cdr3_aa: CASSEGLAGATSVTQYF

d_call: .
v_call: TRBV27
j_call: TRBJ1-1
clone_size: .
cdr3_nt: TGTGCCAGCAGGAAACTCAATGTTGCTGAAGCTTTCTTT
cdr3_aa: CASRKLNVAEAFF

d_call: .
v_call: TRBV13
j_call: TRBJ2-5
clone_size: .
cdr3_nt: TGTGCCAGCGGGGGCTCAGAGACCCAGTACTTC
cdr3_aa: CASGGSETQYF

d_call: .
v_call: TRBV14
j_call: TRBJ2-7
clone_size: .
cdr3_nt: TGTGCCAGCAGCCCTGGGGGTCTGACCTACGAGCAGTACTTC
cdr3_aa: CASSPGGLTYEQYF